Sequencing of this T cell receptor beta chain was carried out in a study of response to subunit inactivated influenza vaccine. General observations from the study: Each seasonal influenza vaccination, the authors suggested, recruits few new T cells.

This clonotype was detected ten times or more. The target antigen is unknown. TCRdb called the RT-PCR reads again in MiXCR, with one record for every CDR3 protein. The table has about 780,000 distinct CDR3 sequences, less than 20% seen once. The CDR3 consists of 14 residues. V gave up 1 base and J gave up 3 bases, with 12 bases separating them. Per the germline V gene, CDR1 is DFQATT and CDR2 is SNEGSKA (reference sequence). The source of this sequence is a middle-aged man who received an inactivated influenza vaccine. This sequence joins TRBV20-1 and TRBJ2-5, with D possibly being TRBD1 (6 bases). Source: PBMCs from blood, taken roughly 5 days after vaccination. The CDR3 here is CSARANGDKETQYF. The CDR3 DNA reads TGCAGTGCTAGAGCCAACGGGGACAAAGAGACCCAGTACTTC.